The 21 T cell receptor beta chains below were found in one sample sequenced in a study of blood T cell repertoires in COVID-19 (dated by TCRdb to 2020 to 2022). The library was generated by the immunoSEQ multiplex PCR assay. TCRdb stores this immuneACCESS table with in-frame sequences only. Part of the clones is absent; in the studies checked, under half of the shortfall reflects unresolved V genes, and no reason is known for the rest. The sample table holds about 110,000 clones, of which roughly 90% were seen once. The top ten clones comprise nearly 5% of the sample. Sequenced input: peripheral blood. These TCRs come from a man in his forties with active or convalescent COVID-19.

The J gene is TRBJ2-2, the V gene TRBV24-1, with 7 bases fitting TRBD1. V gave up 8 bases and J gave up 4 bases; unmatched junction bases: 6. CDR1 and CDR2 from the germline V gene are KGHDR and SFDVKD. This CDR3 has 14 residues. CDR3 sequence (DNA): TGTGCCACCAAACAGGGGACGAGCACCGGGGAGCTGTTTTTT. It encodes CATKQGTSTGELFF.

This chain links TRBV7-2 with TRBJ1-5, with 7 bases lining up with TRBD1. The trim removed 5 bases at V and 0 bases at J, leaving 10 bases unmatched. The CDR3 totals 17 residues. From germline, CDR1 is SGHTA and CDR2 FQGNSA. CDR3 amino acids: CASSRWDSLNSNQPQHF. Here the CDR3 DNA reads TGTGCCAGCAGCCGTTGGGACAGTCTGAATAGCAATCAGCCCCAGCATTTT.

The chain joins TRBV19 to TRBJ1-5, with D maybe TRBD1 (6 bases). The CDR3 extends over 15 amino acids. The germline V and J ends were trimmed by 7 bases and 4 bases, with 17 bases remaining between them. Looked up from germline, CDR1 is LNHDA and CDR2 is SQIVND (reference sequence). CDR3 bases: TGTGCCAGTACACCACAGGGTCTGGGGAATCAGCCCCAGCATTTT. It translates to CASTPQGLGNQPQHF. Full variable domain (outside the CDR3, taken from reference TRBV19 and TRBJ1-5): DGGITQSPKYLFRKEGQNVTLSCEQNLNHDAMYWYRQDPGQGLRLIYYSQIVNDFQKGDIAEGYSVSREKKESFPLTVTSAQKNPTAFYLCASTPQGLGNQPQHFGDGTRLSIL.

V gene TRBV6-5 combines with J gene TRBJ1-1, with 7 positions matching TRBD1. V was pared by 6 bases and J by 3 bases, with 4 bases of the junction left unmatched. The CDR3 totals 13 residues. The germline gives CDR1 MNHEY, CDR2 SVGAGI. Here the CDR3 DNA reads TGTGCCAGCAGATATCAGGGGGACACTGAAGCTTTCTTT. Protein: CASRYQGDTEAFF.

The rearrangement joins TRBV7-9 to TRBJ2-4; 11 bases match TRBD1. This CDR3 is built from 19 residues. V trimming: 4 bases; J trimming: 2 bases; junction bases outside the gene matches: 13. From germline, CDR1 is SEHNR and CDR2 FQNEAQ (reference sequence). The CDR3 nucleotides are TGTGCCAGCAGCTCTCGCCCGGGACAGGGGGACCCAACCAAAAACATTCAGTACTTC. Translating it yields CASSSRPGQGDPTKNIQYF.

J is TRBJ2-7 and V is TRBV7-2, with 9 bases identical to TRBD1. Per the germline V gene, CDR1 is SGHTA and CDR2 is FQGNSA. V lost 5 bases and J lost 4; bases outside the gene matches: 6. The CDR3 runs to 14 residues. The CDR3 nucleotides read TGTGCCAGCAGCCCGGGACAGGGACTATACGAGCAGTACTTC. This codes for CASSPGQGLYEQYF.

This clone was found once. Here the CDR3 reads CASSENFEKLFF. CDR3 nucleotide sequence: TGCGCCAGCTCCGAGAATTTCGAAAAACTGTTTTTT. This chain uses TRBV5-1 with TRBJ1-4; no firm D call. Trimming cost V 7 bases and J 8 bases, with 12 bases left between them. CDR1 is SGHRS and CDR2 is YFSETQ in the germline V gene. The CDR3 contains 12 residues.

The J gene is TRBJ2-1, the V gene TRBV9; tentative D call: TRBD1 (5 bases). Per germline, CDR1 SGDLS and CDR2 YYNGEE. V gave up 1 base and J gave up 3 bases, with 11 bases separating them. This CDR3 spans 15 amino acids. CDR3 in amino acids: CASSVTGHHYNEQFF. For the CDR3, the DNA is TGTGCCAGCAGCGTAACAGGACACCACTACAATGAGCAGTTCTTC. Variable domain in full (rest from reference TRBV9 and TRBJ2-1): DSGVTQTPKHLITATGQRVTLRCSPRSGDLSVYWYQQSLDQGLQFLIQYYNGEERAKGNILERFSAQQFPDLHSELNLSSLELGDSALYFCASSVTGHHYNEQFFGPGTRLTVL.

The chain combines TRBV19 with TRBJ2-1, with 8 positions matching TRBD2. Germline V gene sequence: CDR1 LNHDA, CDR2 SQIVND (reference sequence). The CDR3 is 14 amino acids. With V trimmed by 6 bases and J by 5 bases, 6 bases remained unmatched. The CDR3 loop reads CASRGAGVHNEQFF. The CDR3 nucleotides are TGTGCCAGTAGAGGAGCGGGAGTCCACAATGAGCAGTTCTTC.

The chain uses TRBV4-3 and TRBJ1-2; 7 nucleotides align to TRBD1. CDR1 LGHNA and CDR2 YSLEER come from the germline V gene. Trimming took 2 bases from V and 7 from J; bases not matched to a gene: 13. The CDR3 has 16 amino acids. The CDR3 DNA is TGCGCCAGCAGCCAAACGATAGGAGGGGGCGCGGGTGGCTACACCTTC. Translating gives CASSQTIGGGAGGYTF.

This sequence joins TRBV19 and TRBJ2-1, with TRBD2 identical over 12 bases. In germline, CDR1 is LNHDA, CDR2 SQIVND (reference sequence). The CDR3 consists of 16 residues. Germline trimming cut 4 bases from V and 3 bases from J; bases unmatched to any gene: 4. The CDR3: CASSTSGRAIYNEQFF. As DNA, the CDR3 is TGTGCCAGTAGTACTAGCGGGAGGGCGATCTACAATGAGCAGTTCTTC.

The chain is built from TRBV4-3 and TRBJ1-1; D perhaps matches TRBD1 (5 bases). The CDR3 totals 15 residues. The germline V and J ends were trimmed by 1 base and 5 bases, with 14 bases remaining between them. Germline CDR1 is LGHNA and CDR2 is YSLEER. CDR3 in DNA: TGCGCCAGCAGCCAAGTTCTTAGGGAGGGGACTGAAGCTTTCTTT. Translation gives CASSQVLREGTEAFF.

The chain uses TRBV11-2 and TRBJ1-5; D unclear. Germline CDR1 is SGHAT and CDR2 is FQNNGV. The V and J ends lost 5 bases and 7 bases respectively, with 12 bases between them. The CDR3 contains 13 residues. The chain's CDR3 is CASSIGSRQPQHF. The CDR3, as DNA: TGTGCCAGCAGCATAGGGTCGAGGCAGCCCCAGCATTTT.

The sample holds one count of this clone. The rearrangement joins TRBV28 to TRBJ1-4; 7 bases match TRBD1. V lost 5 bases, J lost 0 bases, and 3 bases stayed unmatched. In germline, CDR1 is MDHEN, CDR2 SYDVKM. This CDR3 has 15 amino acids. CDR3 loop: CASSAQGATNEKLFF. The CDR3 DNA sequence: TGTGCCAGCAGTGCTCAGGGGGCAACTAATGAAAAACTGTTTTTT. Full variable domain (rest looked up from reference TRBV28 and TRBJ1-4): DVKVTQSSRYLVKRTGEKVFLECVQDMDHENMFWYRQDPGLGLRLIYFSYDVKMKEKGDIPEGYSVSREKKERFSLILESASTNQTSMYLCASSAQGATNEKLFFGSGTQLSVL.

The chain uses TRBV29-1 and TRBJ1-1, with D hard to call. The CDR3 is made up of 15 amino acids. V dropped 0 bases and J dropped 0 bases, with 11 bases sitting between them. Germline CDR1 is SQVTM and CDR2 is ANQGSEA. The CDR3 sequence: CSVEDPTAMNTEAFF. CDR3 DNA: TGCAGCGTTGAAGATCCTACAGCTATGAACACTGAAGCTTTCTTT.

The chain combines TRBV6-1 with TRBJ1-1; D is perhaps TRBD1 (6 bases). The V gene's germline CDR1 is MNHNS and CDR2 SASEGT. Deletions cut 7 bases from V and 7 bases from J, with 16 bases between. The CDR3 is 13 residues long. The CDR3 protein is CASIAGVLSEAFF. The CDR3, as DNA: TGTGCCAGCATTGCAGGGGTTTTGAGTGAAGCTTTCTTT.

This chain's CDR3 is CSAGQGGEQFF. CDR3 DNA: TGCAGCGCGGGACAGGGCGGTGAGCAGTTCTTC. This chain uses TRBV29-1 with TRBJ2-1; 9 nucleotides agree with TRBD1. Germline CDR1 and CDR2: SQVTM and ANQGSEA. This CDR3 has 11 residues. The V and J ends lost 7 bases and 9 bases, in that order; junction bases with no gene match: 4.

This clone was seen a single time. The gene calls are TRBV18 and TRBJ2-2, with D possibly matching TRBD2 (6 bases). Germline CDR1 and CDR2: KGHSH and LQKENI. The germline V and J ends were trimmed by 2 bases and 6 bases, with 10 bases remaining between them. This CDR3 is 14 amino acids long. The CDR3 bases are TGTGCCAGCTCACCAGGGACTGCCCCCGGGGAGCTGTTTTTT. Translation: CASSPGTAPGELFF.

The rearrangement links TRBV19 to TRBJ2-7, with D possibly matching TRBD2 (7 bases). The CDR3 totals 16 residues. V was pared by 6 bases and J by 5 bases, with 23 bases between. Germline values: CDR1 LNHDA, CDR2 SQIVND (reference sequence). CDR3 in DNA: TGTGCCAGTAGCTCGTTGGCGCGGGGGCTGTTGGACGAGCAGTACTTC. Its translation: CASSSLARGLLDEQYF.

The gene calls are TRBV3-1 (or the pseudogene TRBV3-2) and TRBJ1-1; TRBD1 is a possible D gene (5 bases). CDR3 length: 13 residues. Germline CDR1 reads LGHDT; CDR2 reads YNNKEL (reference sequence). Deletions cut 6 bases from V and 2 bases from J, with 10 bases between. The CDR3 DNA is TGTGCCAGCAGTTCAGGGTTTAACACTGAAGCTTTCTTT. It yields the protein CASSSGFNTEAFF.

This clone was recorded only once. V gene TRBV7-8 combines with J gene TRBJ2-2, with 14 bases matching TRBD2. The length of the CDR3 is 17 residues. Per the germline V gene, CDR1 is SGHVS and CDR2 is FQNEAQ. Trimming took 3 bases from V and 5 from J; bases not matched to a gene: 5. CDR3 in amino acids: CASSLPGTSGSTGELFF. DNA of the CDR3: TGTGCCAGCAGCTTGCCCGGGACTAGCGGGAGTACCGGGGAGCTGTTTTTT.